Given below is one TCR beta chain in context. Its antigen is currently unknown. The use of a sample-barcoded 5' primer and a J-beta primer mix characterized a second PCR of roughly 6 to 11 cycles. TCRdb recomputed calls from the 5' RACE reads with MiXCR, one row per CDR3 protein. Here the sample spans roughly 1.5 million distinct CDR3 sequences, under 55% being singletons. This sample was included in a study of blood T cells in healthy people across ages. Regarding the study as a whole: Diversity of TCR beta per million T cells declined in a roughly linear way with age. The study found TCR beta diversity correlated strongly with naive T cell percentage.

For every donor, a draw yielded around 10 milliliters of peripheral blood. Isolation per sample recovered at least 7 million PBMCs. What was sequenced was blood. The sequence was obtained from a woman under 30 in good health.

CDR3 DNA sequence: TGTGCCAGCAGTGAGCTGGGGGAAAAACTGTTTTTT. It specifies CASSELGEKLFF. This chain joins TRBV2 and TRBJ1-4, with D hard to call. The germline gives CDR1 SNHLY, CDR2 FYNNEI. Trimming removed 3 bases from V and 8 bases from J, with 7 bases in between. The CDR3 runs to 12 residues.